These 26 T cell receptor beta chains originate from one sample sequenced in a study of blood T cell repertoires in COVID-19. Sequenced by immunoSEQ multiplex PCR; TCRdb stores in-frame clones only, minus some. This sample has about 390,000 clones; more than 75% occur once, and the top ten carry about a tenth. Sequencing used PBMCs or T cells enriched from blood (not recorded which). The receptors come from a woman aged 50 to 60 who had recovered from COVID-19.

Here the CDR3 reads CAWSRDRGYGGYTF. The CDR3 bases are TGTGCCTGGAGCCGGGACAGGGGTTATGGTGGCTACACCTTC. The chain couples TRBV30 to TRBJ1-2; the match to TRBD1 covers 10 bases. Germline V lookup: CDR1 GTSNPN, CDR2 SVGIG (reference sequence). The CDR3 sequence is 14 residues long. Trimming cost V 3 bases and J 7 bases; bases outside gene matches: 8.

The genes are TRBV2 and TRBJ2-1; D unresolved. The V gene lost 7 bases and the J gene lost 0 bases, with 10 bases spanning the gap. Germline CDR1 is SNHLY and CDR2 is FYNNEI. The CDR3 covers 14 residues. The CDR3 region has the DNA TGTGCCAGCAACCAGCGAAGCTCCTACAATGAGCAGTTCTTC. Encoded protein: CASNQRSSYNEQFF.

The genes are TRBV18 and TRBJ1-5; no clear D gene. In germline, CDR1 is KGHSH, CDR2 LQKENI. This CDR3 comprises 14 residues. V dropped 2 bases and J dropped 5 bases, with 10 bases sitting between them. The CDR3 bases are TGTGCCAGCTCACCAGGGGTGAGGGATCAGCCCCAGCATTTT. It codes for CASSPGVRDQPQHF.

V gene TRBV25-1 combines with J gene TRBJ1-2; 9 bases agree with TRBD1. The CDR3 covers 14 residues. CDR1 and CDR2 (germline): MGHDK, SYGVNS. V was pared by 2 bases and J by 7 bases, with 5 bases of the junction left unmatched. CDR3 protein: CASSEGDRVAGYTF. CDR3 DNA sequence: TGTGCCAGCAGTGAAGGGGACAGGGTTGCTGGCTACACCTTC.

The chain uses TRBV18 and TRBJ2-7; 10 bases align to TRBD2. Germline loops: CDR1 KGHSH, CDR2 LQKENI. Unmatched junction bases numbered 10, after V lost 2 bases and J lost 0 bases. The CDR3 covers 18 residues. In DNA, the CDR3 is TGTGCCAGCTCACCATCGATAGCGGGGGGAACAAACTCCTACGAGCAGTACTTC. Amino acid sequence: CASSPSIAGGTNSYEQYF.

As DNA, the CDR3 is TGCGCCAGCAGCCAAGACTTTGGGACTAGCGGGGGACGGGGCGAGACCCAGTACTTC. As protein: CASSQDFGTSGGRGETQYF. The V gene is TRBV4-1, the J gene TRBJ2-5; the match to TRBD2 covers 14 bases. The V gene end was trimmed by 0 bases and the J gene end by 5 bases; junction bases not matched to a gene: 11. Looked up from germline, CDR1 is MGHRA and CDR2 is YSYEKL. This CDR3 is 19 amino acids long.

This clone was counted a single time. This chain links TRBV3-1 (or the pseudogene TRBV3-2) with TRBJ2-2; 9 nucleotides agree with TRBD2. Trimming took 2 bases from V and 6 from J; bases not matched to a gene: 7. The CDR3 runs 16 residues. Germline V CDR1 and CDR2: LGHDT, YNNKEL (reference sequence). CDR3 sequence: CASSQTAGGEAGELFF. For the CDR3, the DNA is TGTGCCAGCAGCCAAACTGCGGGGGGGGAAGCCGGGGAGCTGTTTTTT.

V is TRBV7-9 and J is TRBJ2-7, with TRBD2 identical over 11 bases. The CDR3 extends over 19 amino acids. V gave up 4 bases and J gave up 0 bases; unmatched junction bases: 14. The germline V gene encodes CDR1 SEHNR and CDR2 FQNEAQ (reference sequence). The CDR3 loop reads CASSSGASGGTPLSYEQYF. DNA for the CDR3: TGTGCCAGCAGCTCAGGGGCTAGCGGGGGGACTCCCCTCTCCTACGAGCAGTACTTC.

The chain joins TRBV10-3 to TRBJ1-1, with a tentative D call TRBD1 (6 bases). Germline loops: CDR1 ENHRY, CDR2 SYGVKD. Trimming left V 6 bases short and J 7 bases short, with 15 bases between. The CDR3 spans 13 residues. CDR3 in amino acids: CAIRSPGQIEAFF. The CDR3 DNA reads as TGTGCCATCAGGAGTCCGGGACAAATTGAAGCTTTCTTT.

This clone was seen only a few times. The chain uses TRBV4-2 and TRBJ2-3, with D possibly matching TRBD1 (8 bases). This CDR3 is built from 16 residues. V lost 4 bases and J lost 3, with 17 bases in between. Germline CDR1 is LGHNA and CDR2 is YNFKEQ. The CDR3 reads CASSPGQGGATDTQYF. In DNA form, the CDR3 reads TGTGCCAGCAGCCCCGGACAGGGAGGGGCTACAGATACGCAGTATTTT.

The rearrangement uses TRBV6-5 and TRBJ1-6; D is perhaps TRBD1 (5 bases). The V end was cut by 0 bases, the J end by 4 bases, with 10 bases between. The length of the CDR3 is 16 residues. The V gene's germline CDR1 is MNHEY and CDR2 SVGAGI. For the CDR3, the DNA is TGTGCCAGCAGTTACTCGGGGGGACCTTATAATTCACCCCTCCACTTT. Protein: CASSYSGGPYNSPLHF.

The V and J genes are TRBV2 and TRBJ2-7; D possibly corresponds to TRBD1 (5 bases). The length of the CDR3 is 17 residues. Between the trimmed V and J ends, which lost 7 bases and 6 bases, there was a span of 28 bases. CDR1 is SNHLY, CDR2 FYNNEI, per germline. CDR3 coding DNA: TGTGCCAGCACTAGGGCAGGGCTCCCAACCAGTGCGAGCGAGCAGTACTTC. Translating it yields CASTRAGLPTSASEQYF.

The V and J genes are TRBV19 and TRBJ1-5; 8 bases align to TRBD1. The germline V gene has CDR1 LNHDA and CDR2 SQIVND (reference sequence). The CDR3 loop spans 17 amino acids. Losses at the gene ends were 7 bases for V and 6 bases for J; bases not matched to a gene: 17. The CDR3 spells CASMDPARQGRSQPQHF. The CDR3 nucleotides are TGTGCCAGTATGGACCCCGCCCGACAGGGGCGTAGTCAGCCCCAGCATTTT.

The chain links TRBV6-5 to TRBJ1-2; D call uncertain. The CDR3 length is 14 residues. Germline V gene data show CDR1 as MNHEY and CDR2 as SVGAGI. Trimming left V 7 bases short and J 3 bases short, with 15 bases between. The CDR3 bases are TGTGCCAGCAAAGCGGACGGTGGAGACTATGGCTACACCTTC. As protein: CASKADGGDYGYTF.

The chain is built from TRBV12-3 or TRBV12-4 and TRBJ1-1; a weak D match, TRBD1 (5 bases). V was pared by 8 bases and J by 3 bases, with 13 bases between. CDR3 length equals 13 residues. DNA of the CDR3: TGTGCCAGCCAAGTTGAAGGGGACACTGAAGCTTTCTTT. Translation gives CASQVEGDTEAFF.

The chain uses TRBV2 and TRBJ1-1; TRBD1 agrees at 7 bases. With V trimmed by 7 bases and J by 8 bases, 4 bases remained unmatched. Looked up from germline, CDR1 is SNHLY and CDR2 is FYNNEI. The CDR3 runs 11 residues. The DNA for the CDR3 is TGTGCCAGCACCGGGACAGCAGAAGCTTTCTTT. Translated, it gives CASTGTAEAFF.

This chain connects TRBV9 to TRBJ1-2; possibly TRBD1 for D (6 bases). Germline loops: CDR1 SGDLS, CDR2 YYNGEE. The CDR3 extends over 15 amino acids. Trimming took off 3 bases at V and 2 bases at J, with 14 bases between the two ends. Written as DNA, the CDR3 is TGTGCCAGCAGCGCCGACCCAGGACAGAACTATGGCTACACCTTC. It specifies CASSADPGQNYGYTF.

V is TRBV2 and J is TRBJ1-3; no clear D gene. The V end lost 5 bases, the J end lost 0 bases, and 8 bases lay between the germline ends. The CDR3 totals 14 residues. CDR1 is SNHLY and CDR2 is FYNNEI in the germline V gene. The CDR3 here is CASSREGSGNTIYF. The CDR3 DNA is TGTGCCAGCAGTAGGGAGGGCTCTGGAAACACCATATATTTT. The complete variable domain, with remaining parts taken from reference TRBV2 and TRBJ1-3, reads EPEVTQTPSHQVTQMGQEVILRCVPISNHLYFYWYRQILGQKVEFLVSFYNNEISEKSEIFDDQFSVERPDGSNFTLKIRSTKLEDSAMYFCASSREGSGNTIYFGEGSWLTVV.

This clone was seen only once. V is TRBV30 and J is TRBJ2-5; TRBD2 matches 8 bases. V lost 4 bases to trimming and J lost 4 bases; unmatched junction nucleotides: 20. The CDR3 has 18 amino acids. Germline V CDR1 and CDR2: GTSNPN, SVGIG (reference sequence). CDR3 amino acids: CAWTVPGPLAGSGETQYF. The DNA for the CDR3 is TGTGCCTGGACTGTCCCAGGACCCCTAGCGGGCAGTGGAGAGACCCAGTACTTC.

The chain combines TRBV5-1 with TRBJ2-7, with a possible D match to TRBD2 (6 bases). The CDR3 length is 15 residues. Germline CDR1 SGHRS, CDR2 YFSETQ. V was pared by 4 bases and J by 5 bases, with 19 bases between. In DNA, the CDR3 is TGCGCCAGCAGCACCCCGGGGGTGGCAGTCGACGAGCAGTACTTC. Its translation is CASSTPGVAVDEQYF.

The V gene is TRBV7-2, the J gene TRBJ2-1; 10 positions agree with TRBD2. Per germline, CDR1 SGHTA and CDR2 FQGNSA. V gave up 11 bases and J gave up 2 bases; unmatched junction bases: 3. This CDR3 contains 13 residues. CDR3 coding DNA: TGTGCCGCAGCGGGGGGGCCCTACAATGAGCAGTTCTTC. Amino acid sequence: CAAAGGPYNEQFF.

CDR3 nucleotide sequence: TGTGCCAGCAGCCCCCTATTGAGGGACTTGAACACTGAAGCTTTCTTT. It is translated as CASSPLLRDLNTEAFF. The chain joins TRBV7-6 to TRBJ1-1; D is possibly TRBD1 (5 bases). Between the trimmed V and J ends, which lost 5 bases and 0 bases, there was a span of 16 bases. CDR3 length equals 16 residues. Germline assignment: CDR1 SGHVS and CDR2 FNYEAQ.

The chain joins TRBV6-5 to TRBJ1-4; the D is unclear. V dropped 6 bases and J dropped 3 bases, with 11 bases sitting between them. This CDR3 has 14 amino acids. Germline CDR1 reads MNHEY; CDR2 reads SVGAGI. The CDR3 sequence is CASSRWESNEKLFF. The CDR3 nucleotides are TGTGCCAGCAGCCGGTGGGAGTCTAATGAAAAACTGTTTTTT.

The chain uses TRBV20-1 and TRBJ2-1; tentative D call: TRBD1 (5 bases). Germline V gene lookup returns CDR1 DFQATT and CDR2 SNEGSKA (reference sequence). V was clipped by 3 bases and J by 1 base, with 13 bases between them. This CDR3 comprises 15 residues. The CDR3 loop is CSASRREGSYNEQFF. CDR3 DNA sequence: TGCAGTGCTAGTCGCAGGGAAGGTTCCTACAATGAGCAGTTCTTC.

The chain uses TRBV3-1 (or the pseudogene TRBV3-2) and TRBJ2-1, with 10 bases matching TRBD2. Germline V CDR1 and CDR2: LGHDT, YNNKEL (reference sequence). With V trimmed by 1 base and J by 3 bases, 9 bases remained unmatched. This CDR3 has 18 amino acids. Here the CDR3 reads CASSQVGLAGDGYNEQFF. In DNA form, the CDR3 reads TGTGCCAGCAGCCAAGTCGGGCTAGCGGGGGATGGCTACAATGAGCAGTTCTTC.

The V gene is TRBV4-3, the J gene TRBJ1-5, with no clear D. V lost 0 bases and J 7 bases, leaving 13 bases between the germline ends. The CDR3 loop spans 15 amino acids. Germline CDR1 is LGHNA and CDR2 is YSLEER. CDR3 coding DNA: TGCGCCAGCAGCCAAGAGAGGATGGGTTTGCAGCCCCAGCATTTT. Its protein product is CASSQERMGLQPQHF.